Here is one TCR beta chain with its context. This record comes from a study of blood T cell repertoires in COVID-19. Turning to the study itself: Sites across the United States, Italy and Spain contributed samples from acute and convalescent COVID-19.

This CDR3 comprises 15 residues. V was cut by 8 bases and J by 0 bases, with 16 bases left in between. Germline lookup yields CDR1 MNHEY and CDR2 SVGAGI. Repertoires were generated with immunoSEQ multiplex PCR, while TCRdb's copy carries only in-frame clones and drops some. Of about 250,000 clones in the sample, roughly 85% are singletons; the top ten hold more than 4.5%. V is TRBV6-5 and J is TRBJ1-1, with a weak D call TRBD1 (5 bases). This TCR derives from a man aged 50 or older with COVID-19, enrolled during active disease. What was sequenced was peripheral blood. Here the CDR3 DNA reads TGTGCCAGCTACACAGGCAGCCTAATGAACACTGAAGCTTTCTTT. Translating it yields CASYTGSLMNTEAFF.